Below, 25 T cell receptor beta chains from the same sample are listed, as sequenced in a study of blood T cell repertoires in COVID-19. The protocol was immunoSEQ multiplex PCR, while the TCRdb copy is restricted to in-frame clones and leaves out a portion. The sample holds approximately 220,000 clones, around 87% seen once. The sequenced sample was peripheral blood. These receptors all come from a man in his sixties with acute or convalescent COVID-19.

The CDR3 loop reads CASSFSGETQYF. The CDR3 DNA is TGCGCCAGCAGCTTCTCGGGGGAGACCCAGTACTTC. V usage is TRBV5-1 and J usage is TRBJ2-5, with a possible D match to TRBD2 (5 bases). The CDR3 runs 12 residues. Germline CDR1 is SGHRS and CDR2 is YFSETQ. Deletions cut 2 bases from V and 5 bases from J, with 7 bases between.

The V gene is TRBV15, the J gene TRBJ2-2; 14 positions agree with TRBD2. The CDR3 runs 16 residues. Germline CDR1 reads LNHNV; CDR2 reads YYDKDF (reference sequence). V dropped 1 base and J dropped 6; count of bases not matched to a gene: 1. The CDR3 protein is CATSRGLAGGAGELFF. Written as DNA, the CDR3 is TGTGCCACCAGCAGAGGACTAGCGGGGGGGGCCGGGGAGCTGTTTTTT.

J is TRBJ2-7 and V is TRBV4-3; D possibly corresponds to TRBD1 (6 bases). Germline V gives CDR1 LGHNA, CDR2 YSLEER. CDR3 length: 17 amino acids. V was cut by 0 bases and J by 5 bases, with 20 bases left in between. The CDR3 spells CASSQDSATGTKDEQYF. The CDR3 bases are TGCGCCAGCAGCCAAGATAGTGCGACCGGGACAAAGGACGAGCAGTACTTC.

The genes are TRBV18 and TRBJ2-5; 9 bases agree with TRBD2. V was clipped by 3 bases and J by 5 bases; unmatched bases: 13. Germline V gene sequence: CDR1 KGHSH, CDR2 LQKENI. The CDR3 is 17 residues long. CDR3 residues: CASSPLPTQRGVETQYF. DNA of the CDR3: TGTGCCAGCTCACCGCTCCCGACGCAGCGGGGGGTGGAGACCCAGTACTTC.

The CDR3 loop reads CASSLSTDTQYF. CDR3 DNA: TGTGCCAGCAGCCTAAGCACAGATACGCAGTATTTT. The V gene is TRBV6-4, the J gene TRBJ2-3; D ambiguous. The V gene lost 6 bases and the J gene lost 0 bases, with 4 bases spanning the gap. The germline gives CDR1 MRHNA, CDR2 SNTAGT. The CDR3 loop spans 12 amino acids.

The CDR3 bases are TGTGCCAGCAGTCCCGTCATTGTGGGCAGGGGCTCTGGAAACACCATATATTTT. It specifies CASSPVIVGRGSGNTIYF. The chain links TRBV7-2 to TRBJ1-3; a weak D match, TRBD1 (6 bases). This CDR3 has 18 amino acids. The germline CDR1 and CDR2 sequences are SGHTA and FQGNSA. The V gene lost 6 bases and the J gene lost 0 bases, with 21 bases spanning the gap.

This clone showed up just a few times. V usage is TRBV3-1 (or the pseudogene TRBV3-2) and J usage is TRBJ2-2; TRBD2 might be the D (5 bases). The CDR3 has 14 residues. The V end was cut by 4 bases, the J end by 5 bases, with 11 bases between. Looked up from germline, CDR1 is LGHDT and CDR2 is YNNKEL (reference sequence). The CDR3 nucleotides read TGTGCCAGCAGCCCAGGACTGTATACCGGGGAGCTGTTTTTT. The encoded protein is CASSPGLYTGELFF.

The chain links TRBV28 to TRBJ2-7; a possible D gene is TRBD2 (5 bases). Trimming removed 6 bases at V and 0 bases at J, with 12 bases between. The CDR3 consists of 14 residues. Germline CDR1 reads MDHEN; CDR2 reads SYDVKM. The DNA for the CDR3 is TGTGCCAGCAGCCCCCCTCTAGCCTCCTACGAGCAGTACTTC. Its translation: CASSPPLASYEQYF.

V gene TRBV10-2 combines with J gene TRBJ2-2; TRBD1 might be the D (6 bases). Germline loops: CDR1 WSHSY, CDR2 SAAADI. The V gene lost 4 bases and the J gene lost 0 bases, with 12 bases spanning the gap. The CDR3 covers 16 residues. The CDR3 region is CASSVPAGANTGELFF. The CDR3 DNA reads TGCGCCAGCAGTGTGCCGGCAGGGGCGAACACCGGGGAGCTGTTTTTT.

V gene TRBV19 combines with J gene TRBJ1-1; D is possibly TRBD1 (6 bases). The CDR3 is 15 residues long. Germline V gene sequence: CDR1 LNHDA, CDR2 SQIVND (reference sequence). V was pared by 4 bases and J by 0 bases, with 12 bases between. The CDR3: CASSRGPRMNTEAFF. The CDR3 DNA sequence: TGTGCCAGTAGTAGGGGGCCCCGGATGAACACTGAAGCTTTCTTT.

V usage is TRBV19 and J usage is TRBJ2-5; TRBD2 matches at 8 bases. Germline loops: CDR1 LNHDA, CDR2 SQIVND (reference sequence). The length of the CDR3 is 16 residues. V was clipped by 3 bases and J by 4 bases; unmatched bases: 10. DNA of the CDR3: TGTGCCAGTAGTATGATACGGGGGGGCCTAGGAGAGACCCAGTACTTC. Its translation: CASSMIRGGLGETQYF. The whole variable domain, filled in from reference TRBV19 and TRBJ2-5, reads DGGITQSPKYLFRKEGQNVTLSCEQNLNHDAMYWYRQDPGQGLRLIYYSQIVNDFQKGDIAEGYSVSREKKESFPLTVTSAQKNPTAFYLCASSMIRGGLGETQYFGPGTRLLVL.

The DNA for the CDR3 is TGCGCCAGCAGCTTGGACATTGCCTCTGGAAACACCATATATTTT. It yields the protein CASSLDIASGNTIYF. This chain connects TRBV5-1 to TRBJ1-3; D is undetermined. The CDR3 spans 15 residues. The germline V and J ends were trimmed by 0 bases and 0 bases, with 7 bases remaining between them. The germline V gene encodes CDR1 SGHRS and CDR2 YFSETQ.

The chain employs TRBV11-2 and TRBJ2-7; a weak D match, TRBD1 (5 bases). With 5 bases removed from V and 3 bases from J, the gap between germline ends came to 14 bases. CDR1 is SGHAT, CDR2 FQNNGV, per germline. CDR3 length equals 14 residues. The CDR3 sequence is CASSQDAQGYEQYF. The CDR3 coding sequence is TGTGCCAGCAGCCAAGATGCGCAGGGCTACGAGCAGTACTTC. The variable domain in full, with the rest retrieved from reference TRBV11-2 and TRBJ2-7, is EAGVAQSPRYKIIEKRQSVAFWCNPISGHATLYWYQQILGQGPKLLIQFQNNGVVDDSQLPKDRFSAERLKGVDSTLKIQPAKLEDSAVYLCASSQDAQGYEQYFGPGTRLTVT.

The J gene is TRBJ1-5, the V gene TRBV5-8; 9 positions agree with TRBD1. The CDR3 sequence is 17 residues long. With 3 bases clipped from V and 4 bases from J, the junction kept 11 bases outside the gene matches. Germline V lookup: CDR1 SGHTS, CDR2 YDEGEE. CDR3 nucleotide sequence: TGTGCCAGCAGCTCTGGTAACAGGGGGCTACAAAATCAGCCCCAGCATTTT. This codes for CASSSGNRGLQNQPQHF.

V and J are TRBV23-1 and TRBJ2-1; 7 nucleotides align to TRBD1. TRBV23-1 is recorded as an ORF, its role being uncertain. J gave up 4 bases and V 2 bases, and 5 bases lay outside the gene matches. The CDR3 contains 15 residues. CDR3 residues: CASSQPGQSYNEQFF. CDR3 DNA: TGCGCCAGCAGTCAACCGGGACAGTCATACAATGAGCAGTTCTTC.

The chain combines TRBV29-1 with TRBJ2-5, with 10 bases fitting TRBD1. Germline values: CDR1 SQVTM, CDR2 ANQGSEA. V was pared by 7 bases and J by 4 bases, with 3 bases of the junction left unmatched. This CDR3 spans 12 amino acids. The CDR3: CSARTGGETQYF. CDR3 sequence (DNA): TGCAGCGCCAGGACAGGGGGAGAGACCCAGTACTTC.

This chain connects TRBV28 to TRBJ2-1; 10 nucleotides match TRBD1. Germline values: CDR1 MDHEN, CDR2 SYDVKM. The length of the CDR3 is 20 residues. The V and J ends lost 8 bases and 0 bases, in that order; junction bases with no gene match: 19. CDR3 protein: CASPGQGKDSQPSSYNEQFF. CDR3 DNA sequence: TGTGCCAGCCCGGGACAGGGGAAGGATAGCCAACCGAGCTCCTACAATGAGCAGTTCTTC.

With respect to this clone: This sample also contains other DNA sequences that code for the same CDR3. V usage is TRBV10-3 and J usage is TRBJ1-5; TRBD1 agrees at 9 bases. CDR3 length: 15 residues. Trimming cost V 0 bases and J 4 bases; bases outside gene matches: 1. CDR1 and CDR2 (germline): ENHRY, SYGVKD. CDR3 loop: CAISESGQGNQPQHF. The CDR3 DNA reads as TGTGCCATCAGTGAGTCGGGACAGGGTAATCAGCCCCAGCATTTT.

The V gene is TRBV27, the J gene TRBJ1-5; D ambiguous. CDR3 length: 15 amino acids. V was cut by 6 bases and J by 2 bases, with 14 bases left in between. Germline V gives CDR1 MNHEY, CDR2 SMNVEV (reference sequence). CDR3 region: CASSDRGTGNQPQHF. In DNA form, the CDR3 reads TGTGCCAGCAGCGACCGGGGTACGGGCAATCAGCCCCAGCATTTT.

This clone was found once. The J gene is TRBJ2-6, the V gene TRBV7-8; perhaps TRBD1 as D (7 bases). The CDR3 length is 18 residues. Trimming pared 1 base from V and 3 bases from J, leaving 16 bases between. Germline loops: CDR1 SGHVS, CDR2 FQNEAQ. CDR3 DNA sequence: TGTGCCAGCAGCTTAGGCGGCAGGGGGGAGTATGGGGCCAACGTCCTGACTTTC. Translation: CASSLGGRGEYGANVLTF.

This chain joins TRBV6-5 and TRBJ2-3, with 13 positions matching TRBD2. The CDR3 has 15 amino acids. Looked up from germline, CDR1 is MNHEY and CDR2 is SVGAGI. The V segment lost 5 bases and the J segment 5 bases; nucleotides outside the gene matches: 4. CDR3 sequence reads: CASSRGTSGEDTQYF. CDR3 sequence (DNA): TGTGCCAGCAGTCGTGGGACTAGCGGGGAAGATACGCAGTATTTT.

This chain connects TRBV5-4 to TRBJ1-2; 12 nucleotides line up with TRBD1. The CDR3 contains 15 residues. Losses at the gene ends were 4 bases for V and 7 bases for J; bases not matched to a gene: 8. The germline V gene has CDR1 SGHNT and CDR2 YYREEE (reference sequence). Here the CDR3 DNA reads TGTGCCAGCAGCGCCTTTGGGACAGGGGGCTTTGGCTACACCTTC. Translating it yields CASSAFGTGGFGYTF. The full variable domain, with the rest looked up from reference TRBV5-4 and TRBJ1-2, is ETGVTQSPTHLIKTRGQQVTLRCSSQSGHNTVSWYQQALGQGPQFIFQYYREEENGRGNFPPRFSGLQFPNYSSELNVNALELDDSALYLCASSAFGTGGFGYTFGSGTRLTVV.

The chain's CDR3 is CASSEDRIDGYTF. In DNA, the CDR3 is TGTGCCAGCTCGGAGGACAGGATTGATGGCTACACCTTC. The chain recombines TRBV18 with TRBJ1-2, with 7 bases that match TRBD1. CDR3 length equals 13 residues. After removal of 6 bases from V and 6 bases from J, the junction contained 7 bases not matched to a gene. Germline CDR1 is KGHSH and CDR2 is LQKENI.

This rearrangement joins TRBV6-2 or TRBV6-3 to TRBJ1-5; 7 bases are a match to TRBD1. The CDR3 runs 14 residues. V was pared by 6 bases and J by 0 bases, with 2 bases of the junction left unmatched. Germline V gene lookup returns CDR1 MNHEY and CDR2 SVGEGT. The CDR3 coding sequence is TGTGCCAGCAGCCGACAGGGTAGCAATCAGCCCCAGCATTTT. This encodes CASSRQGSNQPQHF.

The CDR3 DNA follows: TGCGCCAGCAGCCAAGACCCGGACAGGGGGATTTCGGGCAATCAGCCCCAGCATTTT. This sequence encodes CASSQDPDRGISGNQPQHF. This chain links TRBV4-1 with TRBJ1-5; TRBD1 matches at 10 bases. This CDR3 region has 19 residues. The J segment lost 2 bases and the V segment lost 0 bases, leaving 10 bases of the junction unmatched. In germline, CDR1 is MGHRA, CDR2 YSYEKL.